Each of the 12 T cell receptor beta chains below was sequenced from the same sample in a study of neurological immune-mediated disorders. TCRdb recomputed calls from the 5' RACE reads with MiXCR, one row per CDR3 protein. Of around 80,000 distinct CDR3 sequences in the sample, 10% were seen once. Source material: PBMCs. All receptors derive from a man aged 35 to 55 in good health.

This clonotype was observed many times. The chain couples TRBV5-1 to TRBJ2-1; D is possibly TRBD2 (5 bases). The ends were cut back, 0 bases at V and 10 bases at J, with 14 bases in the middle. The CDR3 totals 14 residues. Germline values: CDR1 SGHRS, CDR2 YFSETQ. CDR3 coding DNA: TGCGCCAGCAGCTTGGGGCTAGCCCCCCACGAGCAGTTCTTC. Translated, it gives CASSLGLAPHEQFF.

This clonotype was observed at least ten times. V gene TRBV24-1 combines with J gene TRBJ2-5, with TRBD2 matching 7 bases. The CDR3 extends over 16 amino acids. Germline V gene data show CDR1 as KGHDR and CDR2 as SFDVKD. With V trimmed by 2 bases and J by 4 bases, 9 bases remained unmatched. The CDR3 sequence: CATSDSASTSAETQYF. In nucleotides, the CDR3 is TGTGCCACCAGTGATTCGGCCTCAACTAGCGCAGAGACCCAGTACTTC.

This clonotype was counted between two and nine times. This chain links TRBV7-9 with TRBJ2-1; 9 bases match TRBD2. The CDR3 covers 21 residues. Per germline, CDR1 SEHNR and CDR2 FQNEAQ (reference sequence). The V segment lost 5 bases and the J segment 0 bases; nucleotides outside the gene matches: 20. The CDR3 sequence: CASSRGPGLASPRSSYNEQFF. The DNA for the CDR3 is TGTGCCAGCAGCAGGGGACCGGGACTAGCCTCCCCGAGAAGCTCCTACAATGAGCAGTTCTTC.

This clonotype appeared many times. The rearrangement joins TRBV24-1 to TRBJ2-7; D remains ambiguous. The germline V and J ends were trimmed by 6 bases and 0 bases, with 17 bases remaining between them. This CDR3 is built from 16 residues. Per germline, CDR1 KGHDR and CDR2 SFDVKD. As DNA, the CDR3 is TGTGCCACCAGTTCGGATCACGACACTCTCTCCTACGAGCAGTACTTC. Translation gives CATSSDHDTLSYEQYF.

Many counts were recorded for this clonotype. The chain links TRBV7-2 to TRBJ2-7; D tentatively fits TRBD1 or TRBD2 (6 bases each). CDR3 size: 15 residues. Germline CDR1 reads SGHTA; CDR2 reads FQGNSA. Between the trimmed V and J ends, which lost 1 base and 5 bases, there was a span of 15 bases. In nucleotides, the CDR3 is TGTGCCAGCAGCTTAGTGGGGGGCCTTTCCCACGAGCAGTACTTC. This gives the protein CASSLVGGLSHEQYF.

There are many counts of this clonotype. The CDR3 DNA follows: TGTGCCAGCAGCTTCTCCAGGAACACAGATACGCAGTATTTT. This gives the protein CASSFSRNTDTQYF. The chain employs TRBV7-3 and TRBJ2-3; D is uncertain. Germline CDR1 reads SGHTA; CDR2 reads FQGTGA. The length of the CDR3 is 14 residues. V lost 3 bases and J lost 2, with 9 bases in between.

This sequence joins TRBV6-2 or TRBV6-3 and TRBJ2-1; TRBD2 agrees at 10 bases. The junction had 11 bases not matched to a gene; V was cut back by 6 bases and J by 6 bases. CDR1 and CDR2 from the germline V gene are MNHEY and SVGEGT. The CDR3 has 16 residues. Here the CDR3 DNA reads TGTGCCAGCAGCCTACCTCTAGCGGGAGCCCTCAATGAGCAGTTCTTC. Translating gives CASSLPLAGALNEQFF.

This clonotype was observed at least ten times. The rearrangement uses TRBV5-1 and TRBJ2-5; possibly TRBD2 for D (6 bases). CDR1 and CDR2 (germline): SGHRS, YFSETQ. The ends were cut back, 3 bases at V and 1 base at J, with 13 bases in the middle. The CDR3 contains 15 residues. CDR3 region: CASSWVDGGQETQYF. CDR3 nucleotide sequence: TGCGCCAGCAGCTGGGTTGACGGGGGCCAAGAGACCCAGTACTTC.

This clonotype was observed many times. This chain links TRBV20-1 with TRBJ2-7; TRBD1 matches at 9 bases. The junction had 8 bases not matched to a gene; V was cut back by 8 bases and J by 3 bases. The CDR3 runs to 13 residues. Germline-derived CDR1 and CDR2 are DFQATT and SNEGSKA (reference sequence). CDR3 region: CSLTGGGVYEQYF. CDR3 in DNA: TGCAGTCTGACAGGGGGGGGGGTCTACGAGCAGTACTTC.

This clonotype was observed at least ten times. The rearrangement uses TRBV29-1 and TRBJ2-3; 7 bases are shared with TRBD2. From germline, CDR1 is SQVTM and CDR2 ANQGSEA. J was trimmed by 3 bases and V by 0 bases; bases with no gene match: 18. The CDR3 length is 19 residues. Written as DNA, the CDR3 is TGCAGCGTTGAAGATAGAGCGGGGTTTTCGACCTTTAAAACAGATACGCAGTATTTT. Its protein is CSVEDRAGFSTFKTDTQYF.

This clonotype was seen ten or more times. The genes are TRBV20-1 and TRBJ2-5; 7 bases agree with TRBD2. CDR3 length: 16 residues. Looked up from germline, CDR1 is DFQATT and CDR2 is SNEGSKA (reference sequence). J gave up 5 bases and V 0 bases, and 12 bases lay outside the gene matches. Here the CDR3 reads CSARDRIGGSGETQYF. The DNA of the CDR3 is TGCAGTGCTAGAGATCGAATCGGCGGGAGCGGGGAGACCCAGTACTTC.

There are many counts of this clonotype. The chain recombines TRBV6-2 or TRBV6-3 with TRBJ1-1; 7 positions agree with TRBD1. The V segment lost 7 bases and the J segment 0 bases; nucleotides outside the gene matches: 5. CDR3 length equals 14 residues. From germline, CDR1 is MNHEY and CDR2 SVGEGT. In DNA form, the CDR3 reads TGTGCCAGCAAATCGACAGGGATGAACACTGAAGCTTTCTTT. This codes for CASKSTGMNTEAFF.